Presented here are 17 T cell receptor beta chains from one specimen sequenced in a study of untreated major depressive disorder. The repertoire was sequenced with immunoSEQ multiplex PCR; TCRdb's copy has only in-frame clones and lacks some. The sample lists about 21,000 clones; about nine tenths were seen once. Specimen: CD4+ T cells from PBMCs. These receptor sequences come from a woman in her thirties or forties in good health.

V usage is TRBV5-8 and J usage is TRBJ2-7; TRBD1 aligns across 8 bases. Germline CDR1 reads SGHTS; CDR2 reads YDEGEE. After removal of 0 bases from V and 2 bases from J, the junction contained 1 base not matched to a gene. CDR3 size: 14 residues. The CDR3 sequence: CASSLGQGPYEQYF. The CDR3 DNA follows: TGTGCCAGCAGCTTGGGACAGGGGCCCTACGAGCAGTACTTC.

The DNA of the CDR3 is TGTGCCAGCGGGGGACCGGACAGGGGAGTCTCTGAAGCTTTCTTT. Translation gives CASGGPDRGVSEAFF. The chain recombines TRBV6-5 with TRBJ1-1, with 9 bases lining up with TRBD1. Germline-derived CDR1 and CDR2 are MNHEY and SVGAGI. The V and J ends lost 8 bases and 6 bases, in that order; junction bases with no gene match: 13. The CDR3 is made up of 15 amino acids.

The chain employs TRBV5-1 and TRBJ1-1; tentatively, D is TRBD1 (6 bases). From germline, CDR1 is SGHRS and CDR2 YFSETQ. Trimming cost V 6 bases and J 7 bases, with 22 bases left between them. The CDR3 has 15 amino acids. In DNA, the CDR3 is TGCGCCAGCAAGTCCGGGACATTTTCCGGGGGTGAAGCTTTCTTT. This gives the protein CASKSGTFSGGEAFF.

The chain uses TRBV28 and TRBJ2-7, with a weak D call TRBD2 (8 bases). Per germline, CDR1 MDHEN and CDR2 SYDVKM. V was pared by 6 bases and J by 7 bases, with 22 bases between. CDR3 size: 15 residues. This chain's CDR3 is CASSDHTSGRGEQYF. The CDR3, as DNA: TGTGCCAGCAGCGACCACACTAGCGGCAGGGGGGAGCAGTACTTC.

V is TRBV27 and J is TRBJ2-7; perhaps TRBD2 as D (5 bases). CDR3 length: 15 residues. Germline CDR1 is MNHEY and CDR2 is SMNVEV (reference sequence). Trimming shortened V by 2 bases and J by 3 bases, and 14 bases separated the two germline ends. The CDR3 region is CASSLLDQGSYEQYV. The CDR3 nucleotides are TGTGCCAGCAGTTTACTAGATCAAGGGAGCTACGAGCAGTACGTC.

The rearrangement links TRBV5-1 to TRBJ2-5; 15 bases match TRBD2. The trim removed 5 bases at V and 4 bases at J, leaving 18 bases unmatched. This CDR3 is built from 20 residues. CDR1 is SGHRS and CDR2 is YFSETQ in the germline V gene. The CDR3 loop reads CASRRTLGLAGGPGRETQYF. CDR3 DNA sequence: TGCGCCAGCAGAAGAACACTAGGACTAGCGGGAGGGCCGGGGAGAGAGACCCAGTACTTC.

The J gene is TRBJ1-4, the V gene TRBV25-1; no clear D. Germline lookup yields CDR1 MGHDK and CDR2 SYGVNS. V dropped 3 bases and J dropped 7 bases, with 3 bases sitting between them. The CDR3 has 11 residues. CDR3 amino acids: CASSESEKLFF. As DNA, the CDR3 is TGTGCCAGCAGTGAGAGTGAAAAACTGTTTTTT. Variable domain in full (rest from reference TRBV25-1 and TRBJ1-4): EADIYQTPRYLVIGTGKKITLECSQTMGHDKMYWYQQDPGMELHLIHYSYGVNSTEKGDLSSESTVSRIRTEHFPLTLESARPSHTSQYLCASSESEKLFFGSGTQLSVL.

The DNA of the CDR3 is TGTGCCAGCAGCTTAGACCGGGGTCGGGAGACCCAGTACTTC. This encodes CASSLDRGRETQYF. The chain links TRBV11-2 to TRBJ2-5, with a possible D match to TRBD2 (5 bases). From germline, CDR1 is SGHAT and CDR2 FQNNGV. Trimming took 0 bases from V and 5 from J, leaving 10 bases between them. The CDR3 runs to 14 residues.

This chain uses TRBV5-1 with TRBJ2-2; 7 bases align to TRBD1. With V trimmed by 2 bases and J by 5 bases, 9 bases remained unmatched. The CDR3 has 16 residues. From germline, CDR1 is SGHRS and CDR2 YFSETQ. The CDR3 is CASSLRQGGGTGELFF. The CDR3, as DNA: TGCGCCAGCAGCTTAAGACAGGGTGGTGGTACCGGGGAGCTGTTTTTT.

This chain links TRBV27 with TRBJ2-1; 11 nucleotides agree with TRBD2. The CDR3 length is 20 residues. V lost 2 bases and J lost 4; bases outside the gene matches: 16. Looked up from germline, CDR1 is MNHEY and CDR2 is SMNVEV (reference sequence). The CDR3 DNA is TGTGCCAGCAGTTTAGGTGGCGTAGCGGGAGGGCCGAGCGGATACAATGAGCAGTTCTTC. Encoded protein: CASSLGGVAGGPSGYNEQFF.

This sequence joins TRBV2 and TRBJ1-2; D remains ambiguous. Trimming left V 5 bases short and J 6 bases short, with 16 bases between. Germline CDR1 SNHLY, CDR2 FYNNEI. This CDR3 is built from 14 residues. CDR3 amino acids: CASSTIRFPDGYTF. In DNA, the CDR3 is TGTGCCAGCAGTACTATCAGGTTTCCCGATGGCTACACCTTC.

The V and J genes are TRBV5-1 and TRBJ2-7, with a possible D match to TRBD2 (6 bases). V lost 0 bases, J lost 7 bases, and 17 bases lay in between. Per the germline V gene, CDR1 is SGHRS and CDR2 is YFSETQ. There are 15 residues in the CDR3. CDR3 DNA sequence: TGCGCCAGCAGCTTGGAAGCTAGCGAGTTAGCAGAGCAGTACTTC. Residues: CASSLEASELAEQYF. Drawing the rest from reference TRBV5-1 and TRBJ2-7, the complete variable domain is KAGVTQTPRYLIKTRGQQVTLSCSPISGHRSVSWYQQTPGQGLQFLFEYFSETQRNKGNFPGRFSGRQFSNSRSEMNVSTLELGDSALYLCASSLEASELAEQYFGPGTRLTVT.

The chain is built from TRBV16 and TRBJ1-6; D unclear. The CDR3 loop spans 15 amino acids. Trimming cost V 0 bases and J 7 bases, with 10 bases left between them. The germline CDR1 and CDR2 sequences are KGHSY and FQNENV. The CDR3 bases are TGTGCCAGCAGCCAATCCCCCTCCCAGAATTCACCCCTCCACTTT. This gives the protein CASSQSPSQNSPLHF.

This clone was seen once. The CDR3 spells CASSSSWDNSYEQYF. The CDR3 region has the DNA TGTGCCAGCAGCTCCTCTTGGGACAATTCCTACGAGCAGTACTTC. The chain is built from TRBV6-6 and TRBJ2-7, with a tentative D call TRBD1 (6 bases). The CDR3 has 15 amino acids. V was pared by 6 bases and J by 1 base, with 16 bases between. Germline lookup yields CDR1 MNHNY and CDR2 SVGAGI (reference sequence).

This clone appeared once. The rearrangement links TRBV4-2 to TRBJ2-3; 14 bases agree with TRBD2. The CDR3 contains 18 residues. Germline CDR1 is LGHNA and CDR2 is YNFKEQ. V lost 1 base and J lost 1; bases outside the gene matches: 4. CDR3 in amino acids: CASSQVPGLAGGTDTQYF. The DNA of the CDR3 is TGTGCCAGCAGCCAAGTGCCGGGACTAGCGGGGGGCACAGATACGCAGTATTTT.

The rearrangement joins TRBV10-3 to TRBJ1-1; maybe TRBD1 (5 bases). This CDR3 has 12 amino acids. V lost 4 bases and J lost 5, with 8 bases in between. Germline CDR1 reads ENHRY; CDR2 reads SYGVKD. The CDR3 is CAISGGETEAFF. The CDR3, as DNA: TGTGCCATCAGTGGAGGGGAAACTGAAGCTTTCTTT.

The J gene is TRBJ1-1, the V gene TRBV18; D might be TRBD1 (5 bases). Germline assignment: CDR1 KGHSH and CDR2 LQKENI. The CDR3 has 12 amino acids. Trimming cost V 0 bases and J 6 bases, with 5 bases left between them. This CDR3 is CASSPPTAEAFF. CDR3 nucleotide sequence: TGTGCCAGCTCACCACCGACAGCTGAAGCTTTCTTT.